This TCR beta chain came from a study of T-cell memory formation after mild COVID-19. Overall study results and limits: Confirmation of SARS-CoV-2 specificity was lacking for second-wave clones peaking day 37.

From the 5' RACE reads, TCRdb called clonotypes with MiXCR, one entry per CDR3 protein. The sample lists some 300,000 distinct CDR3 sequences; under 25% were seen once. The CDR3 runs 15 residues. CDR1 is WSHSY and CDR2 is SAAADI in the germline V gene. This clonotype was recorded a few times. What it binds is not known. A read error may produce the germline difference seen at one junction end. Input material: PBMCs or a T cell subset sorted from them (not recorded which). This rearrangement joins TRBV10-2 to TRBJ2-6, with TRBD2 as a possible D gene (7 bases). The sequence derives from a man aged 18-30 years who had mild COVID-19 (a few samples of this study predate the infection). Cell type and time point are not known. CDR3 amino acids: CASRKGGAGANVPTF. In DNA form, the CDR3 reads TGCGCCAGCAGGAAGGGGGGGGCTGGGGCCAACGTCCCGACTTTC.